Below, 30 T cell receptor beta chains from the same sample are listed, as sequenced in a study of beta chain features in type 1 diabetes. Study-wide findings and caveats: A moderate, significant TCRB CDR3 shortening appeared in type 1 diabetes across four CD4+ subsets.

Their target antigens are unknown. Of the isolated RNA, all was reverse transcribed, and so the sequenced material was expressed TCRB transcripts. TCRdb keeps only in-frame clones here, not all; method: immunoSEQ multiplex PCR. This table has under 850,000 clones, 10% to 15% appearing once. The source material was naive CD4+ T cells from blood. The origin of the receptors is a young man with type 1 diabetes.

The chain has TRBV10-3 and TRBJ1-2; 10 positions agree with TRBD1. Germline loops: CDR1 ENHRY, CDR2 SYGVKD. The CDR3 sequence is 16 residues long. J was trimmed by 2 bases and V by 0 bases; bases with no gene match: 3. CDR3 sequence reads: CAISESRQGANYGYTF. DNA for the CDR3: TGTGCCATCAGTGAGTCGCGACAGGGGGCCAACTATGGCTACACCTTC.

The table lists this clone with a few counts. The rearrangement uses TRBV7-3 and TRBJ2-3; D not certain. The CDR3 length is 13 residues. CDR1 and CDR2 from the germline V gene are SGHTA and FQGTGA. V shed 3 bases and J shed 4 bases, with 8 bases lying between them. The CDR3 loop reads CASSFSTADTQYF. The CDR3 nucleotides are TGTGCCAGCAGCTTCTCAACTGCAGATACGCAGTATTTT. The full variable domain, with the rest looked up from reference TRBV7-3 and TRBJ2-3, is GAGVSQTPSNKVTEKGKYVELRCDPISGHTALYWYRQSLGQGPEFLIYFQGTGAADDSGLPNDRFFAVRPEGSVSTLKIQRTERGDSAVYLCASSFSTADTQYFGPGTRLTVL.

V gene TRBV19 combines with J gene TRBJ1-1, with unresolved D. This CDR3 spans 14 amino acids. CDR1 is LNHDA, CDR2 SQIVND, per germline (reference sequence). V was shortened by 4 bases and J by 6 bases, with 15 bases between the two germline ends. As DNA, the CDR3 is TGTGCCAGTAGTAAGGGCCAGTCCCTGGCTGAAGCTTTCTTT. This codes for CASSKGQSLAEAFF.

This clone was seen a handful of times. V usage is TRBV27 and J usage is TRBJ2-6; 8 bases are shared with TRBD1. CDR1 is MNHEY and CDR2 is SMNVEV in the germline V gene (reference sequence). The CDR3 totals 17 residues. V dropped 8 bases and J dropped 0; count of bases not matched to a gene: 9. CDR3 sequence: CASSRQGQSSGANVLTF. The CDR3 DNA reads TGTGCCAGCTCGCGACAGGGGCAGAGCTCTGGGGCCAACGTCCTGACTTTC. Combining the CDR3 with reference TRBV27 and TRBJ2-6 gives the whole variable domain EAQVTQNPRYLITVTGKKLTVTCSQNMNHEYMSWYRQDPGLGLRQIYYSMNVEVTDKGDVPEGYKVSRKEKRNFPLILESPSPNQTSLYFCASSRQGQSSGANVLTFGAGSRLTVL.

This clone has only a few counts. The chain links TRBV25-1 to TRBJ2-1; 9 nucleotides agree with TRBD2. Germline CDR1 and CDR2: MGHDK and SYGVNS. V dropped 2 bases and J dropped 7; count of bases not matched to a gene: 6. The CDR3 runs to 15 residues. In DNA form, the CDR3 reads TGTGCCAGCAGTGAAAAGCGGGGGGAATTTAATGAGCAGTTCTTC. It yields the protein CASSEKRGEFNEQFF.

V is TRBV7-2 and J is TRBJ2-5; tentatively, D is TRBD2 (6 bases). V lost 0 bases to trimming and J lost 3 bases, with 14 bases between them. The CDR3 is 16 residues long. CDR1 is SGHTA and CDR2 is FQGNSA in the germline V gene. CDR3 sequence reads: CASSLALVTGEETQYF. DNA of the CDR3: TGTGCCAGCAGCTTAGCGCTCGTCACGGGGGAAGAGACCCAGTACTTC. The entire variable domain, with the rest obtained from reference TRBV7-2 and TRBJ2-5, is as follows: GAGVSQSPSNKVTEKGKDVELRCDPISGHTALYWYRQSLGQGLEFLIYFQGNSAPDKSGLPSDRFSAERTGGSVSTLTIQRTQQEDSAVYLCASSLALVTGEETQYFGPGTRLLVL.

The CDR3 DNA reads TGTGCCAGCAGTGAGGGGGGTTGGAACACTGAAGCTTTCTTT. Translation gives CASSEGGWNTEAFF. V usage is TRBV6-1 and J usage is TRBJ1-1; D is perhaps TRBD1 (5 bases). Trimming took 3 bases from V and 1 from J, leaving 9 bases between them. The CDR3 is 14 residues long. CDR1 is MNHNS, CDR2 SASEGT, per germline.

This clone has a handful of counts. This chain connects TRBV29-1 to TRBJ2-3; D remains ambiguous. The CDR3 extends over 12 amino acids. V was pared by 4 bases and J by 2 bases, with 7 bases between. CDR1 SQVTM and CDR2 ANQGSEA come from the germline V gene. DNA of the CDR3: TGCAGCGTTGTGCACCTCACAGATACGCAGTATTTT. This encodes CSVVHLTDTQYF.

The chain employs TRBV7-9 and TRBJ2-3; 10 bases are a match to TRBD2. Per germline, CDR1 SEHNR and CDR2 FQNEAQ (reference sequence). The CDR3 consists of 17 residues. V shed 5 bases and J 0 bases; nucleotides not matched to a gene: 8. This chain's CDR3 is CASSLPSGGASTDTQYF. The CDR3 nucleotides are TGTGCCAGCAGCCTTCCTAGCGGGGGAGCTAGCACAGATACGCAGTATTTT.

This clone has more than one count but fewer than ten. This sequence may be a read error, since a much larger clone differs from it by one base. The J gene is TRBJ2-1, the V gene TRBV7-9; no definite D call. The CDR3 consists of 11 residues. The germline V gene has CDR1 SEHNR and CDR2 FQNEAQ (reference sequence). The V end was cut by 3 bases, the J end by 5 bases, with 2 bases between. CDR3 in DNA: TGTGCCAGCAGCTTCGACAATGAGCAGTTCTTC. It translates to CASSFDNEQFF.

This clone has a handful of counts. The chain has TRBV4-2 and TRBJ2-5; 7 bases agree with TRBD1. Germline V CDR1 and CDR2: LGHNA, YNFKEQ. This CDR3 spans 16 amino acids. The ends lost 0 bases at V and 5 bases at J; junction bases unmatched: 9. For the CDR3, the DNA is TGTGCCAGCAGCCAAGATGTACAGGGGCTTTCTGAGACCCAGTACTTC. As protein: CASSQDVQGLSETQYF.

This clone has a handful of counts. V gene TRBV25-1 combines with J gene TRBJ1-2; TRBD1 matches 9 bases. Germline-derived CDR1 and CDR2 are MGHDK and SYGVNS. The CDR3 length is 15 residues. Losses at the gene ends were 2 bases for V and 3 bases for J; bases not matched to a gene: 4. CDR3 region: CASSERRDRDYGYTF. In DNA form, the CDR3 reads TGTGCCAGCAGTGAAAGACGGGACAGGGACTATGGCTACACCTTC.

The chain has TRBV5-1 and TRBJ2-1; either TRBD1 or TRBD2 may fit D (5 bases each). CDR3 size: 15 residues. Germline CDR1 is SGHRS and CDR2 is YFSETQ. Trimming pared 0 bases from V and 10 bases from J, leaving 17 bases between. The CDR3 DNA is TGCGCCAGCAGCTTGGCAACTCAAAGGGGAGCCGAGCAGTTCTTC. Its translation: CASSLATQRGAEQFF.

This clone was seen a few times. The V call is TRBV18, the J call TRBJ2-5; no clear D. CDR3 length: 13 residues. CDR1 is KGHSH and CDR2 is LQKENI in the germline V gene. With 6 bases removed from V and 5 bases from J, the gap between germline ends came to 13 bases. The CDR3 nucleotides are TGTGCCAGCTCCGCCCTTGGGTCGGAGACCCAGTACTTC. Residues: CASSALGSETQYF.

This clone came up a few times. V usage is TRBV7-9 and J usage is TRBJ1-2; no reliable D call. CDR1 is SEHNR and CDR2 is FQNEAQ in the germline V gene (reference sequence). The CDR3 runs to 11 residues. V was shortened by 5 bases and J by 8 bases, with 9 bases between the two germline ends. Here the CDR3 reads CASSPAGGYTF. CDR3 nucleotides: TGTGCCAGCAGCCCGGCGGGAGGCTACACCTTC.

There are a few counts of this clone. DNA of the CDR3: TGCAGCGTTGGAGGGGCGGACTATGGCTACACCTTC. This encodes CSVGGADYGYTF. V gene TRBV29-1 combines with J gene TRBJ1-2; a weak D match, TRBD1 (5 bases). Germline V gene sequence: CDR1 SQVTM, CDR2 ANQGSEA. Trimming removed 4 bases from V and 3 bases from J, with 9 bases in between. The CDR3 loop spans 12 amino acids.

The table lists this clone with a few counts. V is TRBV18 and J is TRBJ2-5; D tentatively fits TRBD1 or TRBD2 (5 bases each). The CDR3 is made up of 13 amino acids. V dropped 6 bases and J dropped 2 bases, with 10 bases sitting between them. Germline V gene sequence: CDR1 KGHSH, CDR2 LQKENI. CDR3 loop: CASSEGQQETQYF. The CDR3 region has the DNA TGTGCCAGCTCCGAGGGGCAGCAAGAGACCCAGTACTTC.

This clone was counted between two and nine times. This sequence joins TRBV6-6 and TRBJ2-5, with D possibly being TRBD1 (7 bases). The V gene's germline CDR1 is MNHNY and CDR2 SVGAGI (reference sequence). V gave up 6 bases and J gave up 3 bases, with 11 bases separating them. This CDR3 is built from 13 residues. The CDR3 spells CASRRDSEETQYF. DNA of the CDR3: TGTGCCAGCAGGCGGGACAGTGAAGAGACCCAGTACTTC.

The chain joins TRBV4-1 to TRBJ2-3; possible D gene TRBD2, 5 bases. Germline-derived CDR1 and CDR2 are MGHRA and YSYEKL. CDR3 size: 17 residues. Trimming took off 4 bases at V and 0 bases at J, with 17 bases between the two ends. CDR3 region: CASSRTEASSSTDTQYF. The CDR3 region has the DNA TGCGCCAGCAGCCGCACGGAGGCCTCTTCTAGCACAGATACGCAGTATTTT.

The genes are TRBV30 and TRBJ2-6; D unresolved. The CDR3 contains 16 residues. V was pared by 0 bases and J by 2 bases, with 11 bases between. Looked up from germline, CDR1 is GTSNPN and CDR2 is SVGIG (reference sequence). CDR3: CAWSVPGFTGANVLTF. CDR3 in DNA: TGTGCCTGGAGTGTTCCGGGCTTTACTGGGGCCAACGTCCTGACTTTC.

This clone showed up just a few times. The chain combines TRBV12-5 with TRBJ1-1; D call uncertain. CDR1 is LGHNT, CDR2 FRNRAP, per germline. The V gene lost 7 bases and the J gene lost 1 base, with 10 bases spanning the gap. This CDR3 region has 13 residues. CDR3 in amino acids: CASALQRNTEAFF. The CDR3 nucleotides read TGTGCTAGTGCCCTACAGCGGAACACTGAAGCTTTCTTT.

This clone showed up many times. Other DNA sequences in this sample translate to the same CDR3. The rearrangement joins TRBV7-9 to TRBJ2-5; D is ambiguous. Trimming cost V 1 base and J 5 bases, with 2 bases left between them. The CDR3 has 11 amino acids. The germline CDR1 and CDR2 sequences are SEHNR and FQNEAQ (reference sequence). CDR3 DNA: TGTGCCAGCAGCTTAGTGGAGACCCAGTACTTC. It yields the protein CASSLVETQYF.

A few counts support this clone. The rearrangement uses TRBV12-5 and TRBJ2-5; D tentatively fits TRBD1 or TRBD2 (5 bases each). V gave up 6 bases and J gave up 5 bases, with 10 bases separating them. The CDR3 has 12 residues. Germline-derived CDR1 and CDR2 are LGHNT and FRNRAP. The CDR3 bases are TGTGCTAGTGGGAGGGGAAGCGAGACCCAGTACTTC. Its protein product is CASGRGSETQYF. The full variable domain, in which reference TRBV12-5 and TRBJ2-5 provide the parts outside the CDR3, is DARVTQTPRHKVTEMGQEVTMRCQPILGHNTVFWYRQTMMQGLELLAYFRNRAPLDDSGMPKDRFSAEMPDATLATLKIQPSEPRDSAVYFCASGRGSETQYFGPGTRLLVL.

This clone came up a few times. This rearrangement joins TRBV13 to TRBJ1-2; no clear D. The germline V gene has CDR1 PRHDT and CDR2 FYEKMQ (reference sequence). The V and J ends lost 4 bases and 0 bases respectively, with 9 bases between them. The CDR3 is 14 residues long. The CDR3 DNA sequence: TGTGCCAGCAGCTCCCCTCGTACTAACTATGGCTACACCTTC. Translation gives CASSSPRTNYGYTF.

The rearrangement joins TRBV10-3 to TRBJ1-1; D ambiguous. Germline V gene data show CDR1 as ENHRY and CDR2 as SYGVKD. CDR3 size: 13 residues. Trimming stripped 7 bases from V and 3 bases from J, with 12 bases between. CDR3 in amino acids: CAINAGSDTEAFF. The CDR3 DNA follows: TGTGCCATCAACGCTGGGAGCGACACTGAAGCTTTCTTT.

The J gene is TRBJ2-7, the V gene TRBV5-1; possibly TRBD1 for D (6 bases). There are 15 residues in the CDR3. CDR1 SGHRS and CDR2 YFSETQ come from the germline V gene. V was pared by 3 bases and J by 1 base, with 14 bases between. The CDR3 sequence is CASSSFTTGSYEQYF. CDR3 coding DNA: TGCGCCAGCAGCTCCTTTACGACAGGATCCTACGAGCAGTACTTC.

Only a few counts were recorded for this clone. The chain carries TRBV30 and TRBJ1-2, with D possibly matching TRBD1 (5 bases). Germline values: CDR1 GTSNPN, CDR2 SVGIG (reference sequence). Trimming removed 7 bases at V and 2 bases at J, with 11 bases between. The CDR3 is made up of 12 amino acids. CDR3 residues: CASGEGNYGYTF. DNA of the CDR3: TGTGCCTCCGGGGAGGGGAACTATGGCTACACCTTC. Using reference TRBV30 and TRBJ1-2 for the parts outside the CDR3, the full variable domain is SQTIHQWPATLVQPVGSPLSLECTVEGTSNPNLYWYRQAAGRGLQLLFYSVGIGQISSEVPQNLSASRPQDRQFILSSKKLLLSDSGFYLCASGEGNYGYTFGSGTRLTVV.

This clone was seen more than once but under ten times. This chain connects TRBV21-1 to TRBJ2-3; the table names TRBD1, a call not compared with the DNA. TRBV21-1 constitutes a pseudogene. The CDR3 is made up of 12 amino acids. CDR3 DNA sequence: TGTGCCAGCAGCAAAGCCGGGACAGGGGAGTATTTT. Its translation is CASSKAGTGEYF.

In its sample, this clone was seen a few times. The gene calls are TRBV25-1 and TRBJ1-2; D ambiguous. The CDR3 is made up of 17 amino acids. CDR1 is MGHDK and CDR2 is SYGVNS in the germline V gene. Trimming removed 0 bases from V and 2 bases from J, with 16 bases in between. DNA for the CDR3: TGTGCCAGCAGTGAATATAGGGAGGGCTTGAGAAACTATGGCTACACCTTC. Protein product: CASSEYREGLRNYGYTF.

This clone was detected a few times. CDR3 loop: CASSSSSGGTYEQYF. CDR3 coding DNA: TGTGCCAGCAGCTCATCGTCAGGGGGTACTTACGAGCAGTACTTC. The chain carries TRBV5-4 and TRBJ2-7; 7 bases align to TRBD1. Looked up from germline, CDR1 is SGHNT and CDR2 is YYREEE (reference sequence). Losses at the gene ends were 3 bases for V and 4 bases for J; bases not matched to a gene: 10. The CDR3 runs to 15 residues.